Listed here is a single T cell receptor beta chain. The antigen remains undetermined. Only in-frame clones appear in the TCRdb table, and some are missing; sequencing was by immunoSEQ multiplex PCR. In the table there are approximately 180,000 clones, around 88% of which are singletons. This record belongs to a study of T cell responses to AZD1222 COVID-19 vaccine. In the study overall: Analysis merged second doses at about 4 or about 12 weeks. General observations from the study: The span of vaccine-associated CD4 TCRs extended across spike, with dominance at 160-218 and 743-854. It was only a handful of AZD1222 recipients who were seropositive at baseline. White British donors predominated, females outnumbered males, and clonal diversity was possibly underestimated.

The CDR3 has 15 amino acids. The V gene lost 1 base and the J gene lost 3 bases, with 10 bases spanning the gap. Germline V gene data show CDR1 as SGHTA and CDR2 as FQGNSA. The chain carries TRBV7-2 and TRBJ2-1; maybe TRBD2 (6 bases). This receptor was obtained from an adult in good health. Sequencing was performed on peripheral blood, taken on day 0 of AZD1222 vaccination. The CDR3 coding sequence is TGTGCCAGCAGCTTAGACGGGGGACTCTACAATGAGCAGTTCTTC. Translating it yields CASSLDGGLYNEQFF.